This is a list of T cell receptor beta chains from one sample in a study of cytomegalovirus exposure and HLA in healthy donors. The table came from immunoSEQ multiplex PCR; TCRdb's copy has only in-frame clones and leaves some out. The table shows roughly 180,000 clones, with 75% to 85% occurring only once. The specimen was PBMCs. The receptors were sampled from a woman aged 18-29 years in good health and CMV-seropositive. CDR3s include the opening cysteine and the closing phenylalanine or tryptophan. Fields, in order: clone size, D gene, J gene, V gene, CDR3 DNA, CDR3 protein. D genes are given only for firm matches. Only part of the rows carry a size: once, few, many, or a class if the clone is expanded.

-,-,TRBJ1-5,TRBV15,TGTGCCACCAGCAGAGTTTTTTACGCGGGTCAGCCCCAGCATTTT,CATSRVFYAGQPQHF
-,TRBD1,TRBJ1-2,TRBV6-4,TGTGCCAGCAGTGCCGCAGGGGGCGACTATGGCTACACCTTC,CASSAAGGDYGYTF
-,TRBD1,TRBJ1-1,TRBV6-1,TGTGCCAGCAGGGTGGGACAGCTCATGAACACTGAAGCTTTCTTT,CASRVGQLMNTEAFF
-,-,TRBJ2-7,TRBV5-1,TGCGCCAGCAGACCCCACTACGAGCAGTACTTC,CASRPHYEQYF
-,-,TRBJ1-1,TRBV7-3,TGTGCCAGCAGCTTTCTCGGGGGTGAAGCTTTCTTT,CASSFLGGEAFF
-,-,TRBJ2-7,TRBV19,TGTGCCAGTAGTATAGAGTCCCACAGAGCCTACGAGCAGTACTTC,CASSIESHRAYEQYF
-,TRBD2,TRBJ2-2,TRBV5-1,TGCGCCAGCAGCTCGGGACTAGCGGGGGGCCCCGGGGAGCTGTTTTTT,CASSSGLAGGPGELFF
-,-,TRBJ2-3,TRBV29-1,TGCAGCGTTGAGAGGACTAATACAGATACGCAGTATTTT,CSVERTNTDTQYF
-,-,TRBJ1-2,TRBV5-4,TGTGCCAGCAGCTTGGCGGTGGATGGCTACACCTTC,CASSLAVDGYTF
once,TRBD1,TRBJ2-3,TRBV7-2,TGTGCCAGCAGCCCAACAGGGGCTGATACGCAGTATTTT,CASSPTGADTQYF
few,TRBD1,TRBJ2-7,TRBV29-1,TGCAGCGTTGAAATGGGACAGAGCGAGCAGTACTTC,CSVEMGQSEQYF
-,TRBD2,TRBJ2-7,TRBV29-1,TGCAGCGTTCCGACTAGCGACTCCTACGAGCAGTACTTC,CSVPTSDSYEQYF
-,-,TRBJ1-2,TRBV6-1,TGTGCCAGCAGTGATTTCGGTACTAACTATGGCTACACCTTC,CASSDFGTNYGYTF
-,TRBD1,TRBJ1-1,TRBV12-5,TGTGCTAGTGGTGAATACAGGGGCGCGGTGAACACTGAAGCTTTCTTT,CASGEYRGAVNTEAFF
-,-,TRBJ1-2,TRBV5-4,TGTGCCAGCAGCTCTTTTTCCTCCTCCTCCTATGGCTACACCTTC,CASSSFSSSSYGYTF
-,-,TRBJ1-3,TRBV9,TGTGCCAGCAGCGGGCAATACGCTGGAAACACCATATATTTT,CASSGQYAGNTIYF
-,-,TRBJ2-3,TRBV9,TGTGCCAGCACCCCGCCATCTAGCGATACGCAGTATTTT,CASTPPSSDTQYF
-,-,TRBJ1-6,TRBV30,TGTGCCTGGATTGAACGGTTTAATTCACCCCTCCACTTT,CAWIERFNSPLHF
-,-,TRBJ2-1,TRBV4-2,TGTGCCAGCAGCCAAGAAGGCAGGACTACTTACAATGAGCAGTTCTTC,CASSQEGRTTYNEQFF
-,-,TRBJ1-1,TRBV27,TGTGCCAGCAGTATGTCGGGGGGAGGGTGGGAAACTGAAGCTTTCTTT,CASSMSGGGWETEAFF
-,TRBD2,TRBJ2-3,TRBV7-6,TGTGCCAGCAGCTTAGAGGAGCTAGCGGGGGGTACGCAGTATTTT,CASSLEELAGGTQYF
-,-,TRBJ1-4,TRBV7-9,TGTGCCAGCAGCTCCCCTGGTTCAGGCCGCCTGTATGAAAAACTGTTTTTT,CASSSPGSGRLYEKLFF
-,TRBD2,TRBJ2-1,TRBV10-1,TGCGCCAGCAGTGATGGACTAGCGAGGTCCAATGAGCAGTTCTTC,CASSDGLARSNEQFF
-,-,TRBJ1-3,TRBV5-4,TGTGCCAGCAGCTATTACAGCTCTGGAAACACCATATATTTT,CASSYYSSGNTIYF
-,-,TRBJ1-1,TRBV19,TGTGCCAGTAATGGGGGGGTCTCTGAAGCTTTCTTT,CASNGGVSEAFF
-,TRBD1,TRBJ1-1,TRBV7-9,TGTGCCAGCAGCTTAGCGGCAGGGGGCACTGAAGCTTTCTTT,CASSLAAGGTEAFF
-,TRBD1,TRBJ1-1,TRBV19,TGTGCCAGTGGGCGGACAGGGGGCACTGAAGCTTTCTTT,CASGRTGGTEAFF
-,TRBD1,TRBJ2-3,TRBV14,TGTGCCAGCAGCCAAGGCTACCTTGGACAGGGGGAGCACACCTCAGATACGCAGTATTTT,CASSQGYLGQGEHTSDTQYF
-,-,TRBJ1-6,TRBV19,TGTGCCCACAGGAATTCACCCCTCCACTTT,CAHRNSPLHF
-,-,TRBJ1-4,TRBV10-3,TGTGCCATCAGTGAGGGCTCCACTAATGAAAAACTGTTTTTT,CAISEGSTNEKLFF
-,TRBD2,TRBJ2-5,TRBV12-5,TGTGCTAGTGGTCGGACTAGCGGGGGGGCTGGGGTGACCCAGTACTTC,CASGRTSGGAGVTQYF
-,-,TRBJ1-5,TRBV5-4,TGTGCCAGCAGCTTGGGTCCCCGTCTCCCCCAGCATTTT,CASSLGPRLPQHF
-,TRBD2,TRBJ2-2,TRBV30,TGTGCCTGGAAAATTCGGGGGGGAAACACCGGGGAGCTGTTTTTT,CAWKIRGGNTGELFF
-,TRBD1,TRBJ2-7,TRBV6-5,TGTGCCAGCAGTTACCTACAGGGGACGGGTTACGAGCAGTACTTC,CASSYLQGTGYEQYF
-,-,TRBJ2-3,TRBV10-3,TGTGCCATCAGTGAGTCGACAGCCTCGTCCTCCACAGATACGCAGTATTTT,CAISESTASSSTDTQYF
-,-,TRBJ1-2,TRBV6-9,TGTGCCAGCAGTTATCATCCCTATGGCTACACCTTC,CASSYHPYGYTF
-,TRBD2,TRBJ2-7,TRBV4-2,TGTGCCAGCAGCCAAGGGCCCGGAGCGGGGGTCCACGAGCAGTACTTC,CASSQGPGAGVHEQYF
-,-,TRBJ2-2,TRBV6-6,TGTGCCAGCAGCTTCTATGAGAGGGCCGGGGAGCTGTTTTTT,CASSFYERAGELFF
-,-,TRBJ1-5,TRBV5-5,TGTGCCAGCAGCTTAGGCCGGATGGACAACCAGCCCCAGCATTTT,CASSLGRMDNQPQHF
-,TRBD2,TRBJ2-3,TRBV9,TGTGCCAGCAGCGTAGAAAGCGGGGGGAGCACAGATACGCAGTATTTT,CASSVESGGSTDTQYF
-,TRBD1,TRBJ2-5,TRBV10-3,TGTGCCATCAGTGGGGGGACAGTGCCAGAGACCCAGTACTTC,CAISGGTVPETQYF
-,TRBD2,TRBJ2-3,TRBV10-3,TGTGCCATCAGTTCTGATAGCGGGTGGAGCACAGATACGCAGTATTTT,CAISSDSGWSTDTQYF
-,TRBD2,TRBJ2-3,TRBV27,TGTGCCAGTTCACTAGCGGGACTCACAGATACGCAGTATTTT,CASSLAGLTDTQYF
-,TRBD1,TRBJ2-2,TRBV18,TGTGCCAGCTCCTGGGGACAGTCAAGTCCCCCGAACACCGGGGAGCTGTTTTTT,CASSWGQSSPPNTGELFF
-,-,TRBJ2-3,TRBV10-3,TGTGCCATCAGTGAGTCGACAGCCTCGTTCTCCACAGATACGCAGTATTTT,CAISESTASFSTDTQYF
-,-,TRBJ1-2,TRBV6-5,TGTGCCAGCAGGACTGCGCGAGAATCTCCGAAGGGCTACACCTTC,CASRTARESPKGYTF
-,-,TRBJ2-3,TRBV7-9,TGTGCCAGCAGCGGCCTCGGCAGGACAGATACGCAGTATTTT,CASSGLGRTDTQYF
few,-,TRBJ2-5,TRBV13,TGTGCCAGCAGCCCGAACAGGGCCGAGACCCAGTACTTC,CASSPNRAETQYF